These T cell receptor beta chains were read from a single sample in a study of shared T cell receptors in the human thymus. Clones were sequenced by immunoSEQ multiplex PCR, and TCRdb holds only the in-frame ones, with some missing. The repertoire consists of fewer than 700,000 clones, with over 75% occurring once and the leading ten covering about 0.01%. The sample was also linked to a second study, of human thymus T cells.

Sequenced material: thymocytes. These receptors originate from a boy under two years old with a congenital heart defect. The CDR3 runs from the conserved cysteine through the conserved F or W. A D gene is named only where the DNA matches it firmly. Only part of the rows carry a size: once, few, many, or a class if the clone is expanded.

V gene: TRBV28
D gene: TRBD2
J gene: TRBJ2-3
clone size: few
CDR3 protein: CASSSPPWTSGGTDTQYF

V gene: TRBV6-5
D gene: TRBD2
J gene: TRBJ2-1
clone size: .
CDR3 protein: CASSYSASGSRDEQFF

V gene: TRBV6-1
D gene: TRBD1
J gene: TRBJ2-1
clone size: .
CDR3 protein: CASSLQGYEQFF

V gene: TRBV19
D gene: TRBD2
J gene: TRBJ2-5
clone size: .
CDR3 protein: CASSSGKETQYF

V gene: TRBV4-1
D gene: TRBD2
J gene: TRBJ2-1
clone size: .
CDR3 protein: CASSQRRLAGYNEQFF

V gene: TRBV6-6
D gene: TRBD2
J gene: TRBJ2-1
clone size: .
CDR3 protein: CASTGRDRMGEQFF

V gene: TRBV15
D gene: .
J gene: TRBJ2-7
clone size: .
CDR3 protein: CATSPTATGRAYEQYF

V gene: TRBV29-1
D gene: .
J gene: TRBJ1-2
clone size: .
CDR3 protein: CSVERPLMDSYGNYGYTF

V gene: TRBV6-1
D gene: .
J gene: TRBJ2-5
clone size: .
CDR3 protein: CASSDYGIWETQYF

V gene: TRBV2
D gene: .
J gene: TRBJ2-3
clone size: .
CDR3 protein: CASSASPADTQYF

V gene: TRBV15
D gene: TRBD1
J gene: TRBJ2-7
clone size: .
CDR3 protein: CATSTHEGGSGGPLREQYF

V gene: TRBV7-9
D gene: TRBD1
J gene: TRBJ1-2
clone size: .
CDR3 protein: CASSSIHTGGYGYTF

V gene: TRBV5-8
D gene: TRBD2
J gene: TRBJ2-7
clone size: few
CDR3 protein: CASSPRTSAYEQYF

V gene: TRBV5-6
D gene: TRBD2
J gene: TRBJ2-2
clone size: .
CDR3 protein: CASSLGWSSGRVGELFF

V gene: TRBV28
D gene: TRBD2
J gene: TRBJ2-3
clone size: .
CDR3 protein: CASSSCATLAGDTDTQYF

V gene: TRBV4-3
D gene: TRBD2
J gene: TRBJ2-3
clone size: .
CDR3 protein: CASSQEPSGRGSDTQYF

V gene: TRBV4-3
D gene: TRBD2
J gene: TRBJ2-2
clone size: .
CDR3 protein: CASSQGISGRAVNTGELFF

V gene: TRBV29-1
D gene: .
J gene: TRBJ1-2
clone size: .
CDR3 protein: CSVRGGSPFYGYTF

V gene: TRBV10-3
D gene: TRBD1
J gene: TRBJ2-1
clone size: .
CDR3 protein: CAISGDRSDYNEQFF

V gene: TRBV5-1
D gene: TRBD2
J gene: TRBJ2-5
clone size: once
CDR3 protein: CASSLALGSGVRGTQYF

V gene: TRBV6-6
D gene: TRBD2
J gene: TRBJ2-7
clone size: .
CDR3 protein: CASSNSGRAHYEQYF

V gene: TRBV7-3
D gene: TRBD2
J gene: TRBJ2-5
clone size: .
CDR3 protein: CASSSLAGGQETQYF

V gene: TRBV5-1
D gene: TRBD1
J gene: TRBJ2-1
clone size: .
CDR3 protein: CASSFRDRRDEQFF

V gene: TRBV7-9
D gene: .
J gene: TRBJ2-3
clone size: .
CDR3 protein: CASSCGPTDTQYF

V gene: TRBV28
D gene: .
J gene: TRBJ2-2
clone size: .
CDR3 protein: CASSFEGMNTGELFF

V gene: TRBV15
D gene: TRBD2
J gene: TRBJ2-5
clone size: once
CDR3 protein: CATSRGGAQYF

V gene: TRBV28
D gene: .
J gene: TRBJ1-2
clone size: .
CDR3 protein: CASSLGGYRYTF